This entry features one T cell receptor beta chain sequence. Authors' analysis steps: By means of reference gene primer amplification, nucleated cell counts were estimated. Repertoires were generated with immunoSEQ multiplex PCR, while TCRdb's copy carries only in-frame clones and drops some. V, J and clone size derive from that table, while D and trimming were established from the DNA sequence. Seen here are under 300,000 clones, approximately 88% observed once, and the top ten hold roughly 0.96%. V trimming: 2 bases; J trimming: 4 bases; junction bases outside the gene matches: 4. The CDR3 totals 17 residues. Germline CDR1 is SGDLS and CDR2 is YYNGEE. The data were taken from a study of blood T cell repertoires in COVID-19. Study-level information: Collection of acute and convalescent COVID-19 samples took place in the United States, Italy and Spain. Nucleic acid was either cDNA or gDNA, and it came from T cells, B-cell-depleted T cells, or PBMCs.

The TCR originated in a woman aged 40 to 49 who had recovered from COVID-19. V gene TRBV9 combines with J gene TRBJ2-1; 15 bases align to TRBD2. Sequenced sample: peripheral blood. CDR3 residues: CASSVGTSGRPYNEQFF. Here the CDR3 DNA reads TGTGCCAGCAGCGTCGGGACTAGCGGGAGGCCATACAATGAGCAGTTCTTC.